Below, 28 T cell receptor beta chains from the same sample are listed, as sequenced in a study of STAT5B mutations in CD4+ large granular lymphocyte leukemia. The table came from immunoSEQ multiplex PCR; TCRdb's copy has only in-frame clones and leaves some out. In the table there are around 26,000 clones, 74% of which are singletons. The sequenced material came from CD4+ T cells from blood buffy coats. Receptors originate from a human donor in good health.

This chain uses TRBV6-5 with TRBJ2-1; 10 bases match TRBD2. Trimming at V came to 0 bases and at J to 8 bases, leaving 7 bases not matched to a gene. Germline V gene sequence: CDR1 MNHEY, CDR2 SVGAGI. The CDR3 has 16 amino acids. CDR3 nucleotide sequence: TGTGCCAGCAGTTACTCGAGCGGGGGGGCCTTTGATGAGCAGTTCTTC. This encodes CASSYSSGGAFDEQFF.

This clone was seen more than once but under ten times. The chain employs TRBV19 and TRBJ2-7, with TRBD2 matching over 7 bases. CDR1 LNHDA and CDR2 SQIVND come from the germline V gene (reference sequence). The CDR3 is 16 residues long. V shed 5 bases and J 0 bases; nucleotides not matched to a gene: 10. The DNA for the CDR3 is TGTGCCAGTAGTTCTCCGGGAGGCGTAAGCTCCTACGAGCAGTACTTC. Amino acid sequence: CASSSPGGVSSYEQYF. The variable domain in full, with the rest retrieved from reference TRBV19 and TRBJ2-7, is DGGITQSPKYLFRKEGQNVTLSCEQNLNHDAMYWYRQDPGQGLRLIYYSQIVNDFQKGDIAEGYSVSREKKESFPLTVTSAQKNPTAFYLCASSSPGGVSSYEQYFGPGTRLTVT.

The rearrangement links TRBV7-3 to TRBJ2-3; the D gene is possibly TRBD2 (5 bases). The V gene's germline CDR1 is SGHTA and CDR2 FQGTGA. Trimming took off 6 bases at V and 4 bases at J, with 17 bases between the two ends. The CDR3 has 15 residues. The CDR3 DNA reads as TGTGCCAGCAGTCCGGGGTTCAACCGCGCAGATACGCAGTATTTT. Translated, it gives CASSPGFNRADTQYF.

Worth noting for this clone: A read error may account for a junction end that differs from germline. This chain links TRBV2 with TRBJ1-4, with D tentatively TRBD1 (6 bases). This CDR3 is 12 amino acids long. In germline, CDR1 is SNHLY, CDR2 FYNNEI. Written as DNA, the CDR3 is TGTGCCAGCAGCGAAGGGGGGGCAAAACTGTTTTTT. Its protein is CASSEGGAKLFF.

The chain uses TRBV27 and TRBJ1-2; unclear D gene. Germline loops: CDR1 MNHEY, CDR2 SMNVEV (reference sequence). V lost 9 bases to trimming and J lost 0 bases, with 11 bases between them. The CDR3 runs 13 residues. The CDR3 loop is CASGRITNYGYTF. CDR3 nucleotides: TGTGCCAGTGGACGGATCACTAACTATGGCTACACCTTC.

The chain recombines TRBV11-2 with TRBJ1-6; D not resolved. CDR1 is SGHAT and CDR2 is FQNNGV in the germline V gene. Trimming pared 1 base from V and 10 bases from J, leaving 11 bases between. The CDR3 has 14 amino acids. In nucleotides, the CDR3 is TGTGCCAGCAGCTTAGGCCAGGAGGTCTCACCCCTCCACTTT. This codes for CASSLGQEVSPLHF.

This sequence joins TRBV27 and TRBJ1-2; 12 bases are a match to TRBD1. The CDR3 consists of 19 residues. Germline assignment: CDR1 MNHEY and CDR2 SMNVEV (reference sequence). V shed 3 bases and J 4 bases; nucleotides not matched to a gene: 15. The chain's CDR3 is CASSFSGQGAPTEGYGYTF. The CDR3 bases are TGTGCCAGCAGTTTCTCGGGACAGGGGGCGCCGACTGAGGGCTATGGCTACACCTTC.

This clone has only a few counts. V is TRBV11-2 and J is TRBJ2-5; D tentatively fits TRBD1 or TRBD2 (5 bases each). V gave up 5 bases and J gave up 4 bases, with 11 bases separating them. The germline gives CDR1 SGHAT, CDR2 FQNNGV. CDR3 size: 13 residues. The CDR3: CASSHPGAETQYF. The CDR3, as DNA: TGTGCCAGCAGCCACCCCGGGGCAGAGACCCAGTACTTC. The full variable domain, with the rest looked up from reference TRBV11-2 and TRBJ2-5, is EAGVAQSPRYKIIEKRQSVAFWCNPISGHATLYWYQQILGQGPKLLIQFQNNGVVDDSQLPKDRFSAERLKGVDSTLKIQPAKLEDSAVYLCASSHPGAETQYFGPGTRLLVL.

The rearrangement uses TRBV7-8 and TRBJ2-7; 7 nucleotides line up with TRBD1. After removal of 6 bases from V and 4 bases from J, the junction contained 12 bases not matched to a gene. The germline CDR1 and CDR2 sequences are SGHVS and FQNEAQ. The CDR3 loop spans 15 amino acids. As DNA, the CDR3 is TGTGCCAGCAGTCGACAGGGTGACTTCGGATACGAGCAGTACGTC. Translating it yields CASSRQGDFGYEQYV.

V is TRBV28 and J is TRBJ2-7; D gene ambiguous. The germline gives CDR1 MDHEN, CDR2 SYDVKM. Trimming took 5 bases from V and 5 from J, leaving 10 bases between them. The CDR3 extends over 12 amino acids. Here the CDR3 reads CASSPLVDEQYF. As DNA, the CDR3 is TGTGCCAGCAGTCCCCTAGTCGACGAGCAGTACTTC.

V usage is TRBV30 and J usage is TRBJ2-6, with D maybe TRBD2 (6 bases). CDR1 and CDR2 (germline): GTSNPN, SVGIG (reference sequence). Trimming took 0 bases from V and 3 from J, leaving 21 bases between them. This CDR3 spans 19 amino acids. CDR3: CAWSVQRTGGRSGANVLTF. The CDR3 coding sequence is TGTGCCTGGAGTGTACAACGGACCGGGGGAAGAAGTGGGGCCAACGTCCTGACTTTC.

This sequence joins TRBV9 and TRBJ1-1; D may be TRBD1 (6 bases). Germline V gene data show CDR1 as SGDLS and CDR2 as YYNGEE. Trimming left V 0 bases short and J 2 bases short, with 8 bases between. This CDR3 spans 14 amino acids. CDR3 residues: CASSVEGHNTEAFF. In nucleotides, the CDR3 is TGTGCCAGCAGCGTAGAGGGACATAACACTGAAGCTTTCTTT.

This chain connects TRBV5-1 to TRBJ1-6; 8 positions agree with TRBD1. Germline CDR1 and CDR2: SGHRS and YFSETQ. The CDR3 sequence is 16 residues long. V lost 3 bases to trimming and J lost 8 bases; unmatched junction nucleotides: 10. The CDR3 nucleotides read TGCGCCAGCAGCTGGGCTTCAGGGGGCGGCGATTCACCCCTCCACTTT. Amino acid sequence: CASSWASGGGDSPLHF. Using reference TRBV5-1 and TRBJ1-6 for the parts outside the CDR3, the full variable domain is KAGVTQTPRYLIKTRGQQVTLSCSPISGHRSVSWYQQTPGQGLQFLFEYFSETQRNKGNFPGRFSGRQFSNSRSEMNVSTLELGDSALYLCASSWASGGGDSPLHFGNGTRLTVT.

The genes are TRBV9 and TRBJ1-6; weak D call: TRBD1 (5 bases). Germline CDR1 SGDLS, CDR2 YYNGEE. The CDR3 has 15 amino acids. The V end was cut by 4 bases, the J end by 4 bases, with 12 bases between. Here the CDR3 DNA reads TGTGCCAGCAGCACTAGCGGGACTTATAATTCACCCCTCCACTTT. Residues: CASSTSGTYNSPLHF.

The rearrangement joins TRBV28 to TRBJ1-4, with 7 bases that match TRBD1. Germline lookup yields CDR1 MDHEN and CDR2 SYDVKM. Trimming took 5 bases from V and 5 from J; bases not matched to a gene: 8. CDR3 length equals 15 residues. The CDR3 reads CASSPWTGANEKLFF. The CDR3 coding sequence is TGTGCCAGCAGTCCGTGGACAGGAGCGAATGAAAAACTGTTTTTT.

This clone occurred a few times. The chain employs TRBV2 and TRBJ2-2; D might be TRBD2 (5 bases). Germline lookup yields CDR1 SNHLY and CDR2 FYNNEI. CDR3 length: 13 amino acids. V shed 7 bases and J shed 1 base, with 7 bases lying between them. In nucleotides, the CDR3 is TGTGCCAGCAAGAGGGAGAACACCGGGGAGCTGTTTTTT. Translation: CASKRENTGELFF.

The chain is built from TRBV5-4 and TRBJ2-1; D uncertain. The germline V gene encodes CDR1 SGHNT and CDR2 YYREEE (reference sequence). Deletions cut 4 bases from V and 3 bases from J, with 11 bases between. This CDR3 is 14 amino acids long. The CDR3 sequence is CASSRTVGYNEQFF. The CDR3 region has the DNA TGTGCCAGCAGCCGGACGGTAGGCTACAATGAGCAGTTCTTC.

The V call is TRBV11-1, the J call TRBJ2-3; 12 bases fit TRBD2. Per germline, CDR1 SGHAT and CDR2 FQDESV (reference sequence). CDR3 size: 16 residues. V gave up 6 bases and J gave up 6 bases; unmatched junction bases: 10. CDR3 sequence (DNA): TGTGCCAGCAGACGTAGGACTAGCGGGGTATCCGATACGCAGTATTTT. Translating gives CASRRRTSGVSDTQYF.

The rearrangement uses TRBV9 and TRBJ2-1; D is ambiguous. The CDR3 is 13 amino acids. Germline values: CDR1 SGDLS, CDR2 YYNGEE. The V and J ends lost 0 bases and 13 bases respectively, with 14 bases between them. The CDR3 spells CASSVDVGSEQFF. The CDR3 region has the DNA TGTGCCAGCAGCGTAGATGTGGGATCGGAACAGTTCTTC. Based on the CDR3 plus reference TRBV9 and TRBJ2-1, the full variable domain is DSGVTQTPKHLITATGQRVTLRCSPRSGDLSVYWYQQSLDQGLQFLIQYYNGEERAKGNILERFSAQQFPDLHSELNLSSLELGDSALYFCASSVDVGSEQFFGPGTRLTVL.

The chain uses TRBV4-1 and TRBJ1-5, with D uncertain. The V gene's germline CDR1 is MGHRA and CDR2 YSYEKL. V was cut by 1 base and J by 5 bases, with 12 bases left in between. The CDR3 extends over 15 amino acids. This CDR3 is CASSQGGFPYQPQHF. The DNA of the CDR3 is TGCGCCAGCAGCCAAGGCGGTTTCCCTTATCAGCCCCAGCATTTT.

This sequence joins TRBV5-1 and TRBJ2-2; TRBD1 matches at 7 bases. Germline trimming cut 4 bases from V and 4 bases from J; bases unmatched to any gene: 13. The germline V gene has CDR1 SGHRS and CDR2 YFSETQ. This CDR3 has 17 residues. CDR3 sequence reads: CASSRDRARRGTGELFF. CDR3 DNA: TGCGCCAGCAGCCGCGACAGGGCGCGACGGGGCACCGGGGAGCTGTTTTTT.

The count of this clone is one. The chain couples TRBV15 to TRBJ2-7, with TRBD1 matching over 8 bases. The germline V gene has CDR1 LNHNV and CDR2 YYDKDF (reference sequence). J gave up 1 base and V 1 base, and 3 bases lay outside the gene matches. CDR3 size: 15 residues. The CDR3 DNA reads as TGTGCCACCAGCAGAGCGGGACAGGAGTCCTACGAGCAGTACTTC. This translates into CATSRAGQESYEQYF.

The CDR3 region has the DNA TGTGCCAGCACCACGTTAGGTTTCGAAAACACCATATATTTT. Protein: CASTTLGFENTIYF. The chain employs TRBV6-1 and TRBJ1-3; D call uncertain. CDR1 and CDR2 from the germline V gene are MNHNS and SASEGT. Trimming left V 7 bases short and J 6 bases short, with 16 bases between. The CDR3 sequence is 14 residues long.

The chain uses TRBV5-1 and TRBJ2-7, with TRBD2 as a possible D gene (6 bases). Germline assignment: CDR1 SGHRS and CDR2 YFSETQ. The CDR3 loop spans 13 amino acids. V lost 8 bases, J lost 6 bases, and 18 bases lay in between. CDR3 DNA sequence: TGCGCCAGGTACGGGACTCGCGGGGTCGAGCAGTACTTC. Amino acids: CARYGTRGVEQYF.

This CDR3 is CASSPSVIWGIQETQYF. CDR3 DNA: TGTGCCAGCAGCCCTAGCGTAATATGGGGGATTCAGGAGACCCAGTACTTC. The chain recombines TRBV7-8 with TRBJ2-5; D is perhaps TRBD2 (6 bases). The ends were cut back, 5 bases at V and 5 bases at J, with 24 bases in the middle. The CDR3 loop spans 17 amino acids. Germline V CDR1 and CDR2: SGHVS, FQNEAQ.

The chain's CDR3 is CASCNYAYNEQFF. DNA for the CDR3: TGTGCCAGCTGCAACTATGCCTACAATGAGCAGTTCTTC. The rearrangement joins TRBV7-2 to TRBJ2-1; D is uncertain. The CDR3 totals 13 residues. The germline gives CDR1 SGHTA, CDR2 FQGNSA. The germline V and J ends were trimmed by 8 bases and 2 bases, with 10 bases remaining between them.

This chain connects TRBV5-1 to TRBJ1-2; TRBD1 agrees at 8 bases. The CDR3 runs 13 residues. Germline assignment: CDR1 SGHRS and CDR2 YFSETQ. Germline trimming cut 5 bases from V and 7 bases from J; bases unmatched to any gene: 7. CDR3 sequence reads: CASRMTGEGGYTF. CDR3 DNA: TGCGCCAGCAGAATGACAGGGGAAGGTGGCTACACCTTC. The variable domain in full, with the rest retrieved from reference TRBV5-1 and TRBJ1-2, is KAGVTQTPRYLIKTRGQQVTLSCSPISGHRSVSWYQQTPGQGLQFLFEYFSETQRNKGNFPGRFSGRQFSNSRSEMNVSTLELGDSALYLCASRMTGEGGYTFGSGTRLTVV.

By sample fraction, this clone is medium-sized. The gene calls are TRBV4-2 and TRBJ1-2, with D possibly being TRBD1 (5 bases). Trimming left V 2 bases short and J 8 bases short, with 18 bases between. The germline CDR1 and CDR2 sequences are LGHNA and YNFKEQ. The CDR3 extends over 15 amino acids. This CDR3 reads CASSQPLPDSYGYTF. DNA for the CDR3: TGTGCCAGCAGCCAACCCTTACCTGACAGTTACGGCTACACCTTC.